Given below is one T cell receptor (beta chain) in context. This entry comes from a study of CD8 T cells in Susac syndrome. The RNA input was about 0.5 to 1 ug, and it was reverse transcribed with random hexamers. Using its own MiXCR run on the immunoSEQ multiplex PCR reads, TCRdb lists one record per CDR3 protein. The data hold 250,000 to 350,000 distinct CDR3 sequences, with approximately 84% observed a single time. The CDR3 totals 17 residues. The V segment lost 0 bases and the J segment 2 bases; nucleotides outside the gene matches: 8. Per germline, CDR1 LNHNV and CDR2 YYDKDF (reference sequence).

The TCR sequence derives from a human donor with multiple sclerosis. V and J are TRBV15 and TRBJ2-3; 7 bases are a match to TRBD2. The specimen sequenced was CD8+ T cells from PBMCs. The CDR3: CATSRDRGEGLTDTQYF. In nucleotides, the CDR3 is TGTGCCACCAGCAGAGATCGCGGGGAGGGCCTCACAGATACGCAGTATTTT.